This TCR beta chain was sequenced for a study of T-cell memory formation after mild COVID-19 (dated by TCRdb to about 2021). At the level of the whole study: TCR sequence clusters from the two donors were found to be largely donor specific. In a couple of donors, T-cell clones that expanded and contracted after mild COVID-19 were tracked by sequencing TCRalpha and TCRbeta repertoires over time. Two young, previously healthy adult volunteers made up the cohort, one male and one female. The paper's findings and limits, for the study overall: The second-wave clones that peaked on day 37 were not confirmed to be SARS-CoV-2 specific. Some responding clones were detected in pre-infection memory, which suggested that pre-existing cross-reactive memory T cells had joined the SARS-CoV-2 response. Clones that contracted from day 15 to 85 showed balanced CD4/CD8 phenotypes, whereas a second wave of clones that expanded from day 15 to 37 leaned towards CD4+. Contracting CD4+ clones turned up mainly in the CM and EM memory subsets, whereas EMRA was where CD8+ clones were enriched. The study covered only two mild cases, and larger cohorts including severe cases with pre-infection samples were considered necessary.

For this chain, trimming is 4 bases at the V end and 12 bases at the J end, and the number of junction bases without a gene match is 18. Per the germline V gene, ENHRY is the CDR1 and SYGVKD is the CDR2. Including cysteine and phenylalanine, the CDR3 has 17 amino acids. Of all the DNA, just the CDR3 is kept, 51 bases in frame from base 1. The table lists this clonotype with a few counts. The target of this receptor is not known. Base qualities are not at hand, and no much larger clone is one base apart. PBMCs were isolated by Ficoll-Paque density gradient centrifugation. Sequencing used an Illumina NovaSeq 6000. TCRalpha and TCRbeta cDNA libraries were built by 5'RACE with constant-segment primers, adding sample barcodes and unique molecular identifiers. Trizol reagent was used to extract RNA from every sample. Libraries were amplified in two PCR steps, with a second sample barcode and Illumina TruSeq adapters added in the second step. Sequencing of libraries was performed on an Illumina NovaSeq with 2 x 150 bp paired-end reads. The paper's processing steps were these. With migec v1.2.7, reads were demultiplexed and then collapsed into UMI-guided consensus sequences. Using mixcr v2.1.11, the UMI consensuses were aligned to TRA and TRB V and J templates and assembled into clonotypes. Expanded or contracted clonotypes were those called significant by both edgeR and NoisET, with noise models trained on biological replicates. For edgeR calls, the cutoffs were a false discovery rate-adjusted p below 0.01 and a log2 fold-change threshold of 1. As an exploratory analysis of dynamics, max-normalized trajectories of the 1000 most abundant clonotypes were examined with PCA combined with hierarchical clustering. Separately sequenced CD4+ and CD8+ repertoires were used to assign the CD4 or CD8 phenotype of responding clones. TCRdb passed the public sequencing reads through fastp at Q25 and MiXCR, retaining productive beta sequences. Identical CDR3 protein sequences are pooled into one entry, listed with their most common genes and DNA. None of the V and J calls come from the authors' own analysis; TCRdb made them. The sample table contains about 190,000 distinct CDR3 sequences; only one count was recorded for around 20% of them. The biggest ten clones account for around 2.4% of the sample.

The sequence links TRBV10-3 to TRBJ2-7; 13 nucleotides in the junction match TRBD2. The receptor was derived from an adult woman who had mild COVID-19 (a few samples of this study predate the infection). The sample titles of this study are shuffled in the database, so cell type and time point are left out; the donor was told from shared clones. Sequences were obtained from PBMCs or a T cell subset sorted from them (not recorded which). The sequenced DNA is TGTGCCATCAGTGCTTGGACTAGCGGGGGCCCGTCTGATAGGCCGTACTTC. This translates into CAISAWTSGGPSDRPYF.